This T cell receptor beta chain stems from a study of OX40 agonist ivuxolimab in advanced cancers. At the level of the study: Previous treatment with anti-PD-1, anti-PD-L1 or anti-CTLA-4 therapy was allowed; 40% had received some. Study-level points and caveats: With doses of 0.1-3.0 mg/kg, partial responders showed among the lowest clonal expansion. Both CD4+ and CD8+ T cell populations in blood had undergone clonal expansion by week 6 at 0.1 to 3.0 mg/kg.

Profiled with immunoSEQ multiplex PCR; TCRdb holds only in-frame clones, not every one. The sample lists 82,000 or so clones; roughly 92% were seen once. As for this clone: Its antigen remains unidentified.

Germline lookup yields CDR1 SGHVS and CDR2 FNYEAQ. V dropped 5 bases and J dropped 3 bases, with 10 bases sitting between them. The CDR3 covers 13 residues. This sequence originates from an adult with an advanced solid tumor such as melanoma, head and neck, liver or kidney cancer. This sequence joins TRBV7-6 and TRBJ2-5; D might be TRBD1 (6 bases). This specimen was CD4+ or CD8+ T cells sorted from blood, taken in a trial of the OX40 agonist ivuxolimab. Here the CDR3 DNA reads TGTGCCAGCAGCGACGGACAGAAAGAGACCCAGTACTTC. Translated: CASSDGQKETQYF.